These 3 T cell receptor beta chains came from one sample sequenced in a study of CD8 T cells in ankylosing spondylitis. Their antigen targets remain unknown. Via MiXCR, TCRdb re-called the 5' RACE reads, giving one row per CDR3 protein. The sample holds about 440,000 distinct CDR3 sequences, 15% to 20% seen once. Overall study findings and caveats: The study identified a TCR beta motif of eight highly homologous variants that appeared characteristic of ankylosing spondylitis blood.

The source material was blood, either unsorted or a sorted T cell fraction (not recorded which). The receptors here all came from a male donor with ankylosing spondylitis.

This clonotype has a handful of counts. The genes are TRBV7-9 and TRBJ2-5; D remains ambiguous. Germline V gives CDR1 SEHNR, CDR2 FQNEAQ (reference sequence). Between the trimmed V and J ends, which lost 5 bases and 5 bases, there was a span of 15 bases. The CDR3 has 14 amino acids. CDR3 in amino acids: CASSPVVPPETQYF. CDR3 DNA sequence: TGTGCCAGCAGCCCGGTAGTTCCCCCGGAGACCCAGTACTTC.

The chain joins TRBV24-1 to TRBJ2-3; D is perhaps TRBD2 (5 bases). The CDR3 extends over 15 amino acids. Between the trimmed V and J ends, which lost 4 bases and 2 bases, there was a span of 12 bases. CDR1 and CDR2 from the germline V gene are KGHDR and SFDVKD. Here the CDR3 DNA reads TGTGCCACCAGTGACCCGGGGTTTTCCACAGATACGCAGTATTTT. Amino acids: CATSDPGFSTDTQYF.

This clonotype has only a few counts. This chain links TRBV7-2 with TRBJ2-7; 8 nucleotides align to TRBD1. The junction had 5 bases not matched to a gene; V was cut back by 1 base and J by 3 bases. Looked up from germline, CDR1 is SGHTA and CDR2 is FQGNSA. The CDR3 has 15 amino acids. The CDR3 coding sequence is TGTGCCAGCAGCTTAGGTACTGGACAGGGCTACGAGCAGTACTTC. This sequence encodes CASSLGTGQGYEQYF.